This TCR beta chain came from a study of blood T cells in healthy people across ages. Germline V lookup: CDR1 MNHEY, CDR2 SMNVEV (reference sequence). The CDR3 extends over 14 amino acids. Trimming pared 4 bases from V and 5 bases from J, leaving 13 bases between. The table lists this clonotype with many counts. Samples each yielded at least 5 micrograms of total RNA. Together with a sample-barcoded 5' primer, a J-beta primer mix was included in a second PCR lasting roughly 6 to 12 cycles. Via MiXCR, TCRdb re-called the 5' RACE reads, giving one row per CDR3 protein. The table lists about 1 million distinct CDR3 sequences, 20% to 25% of them singletons. The same data also went into a second study, on T cells of mothers and their children.

This clonotype was sampled from a girl aged 2 to 10 in good health. The specimen sequenced was blood. This chain joins TRBV27 and TRBJ2-3, with TRBD2 as a possible D gene (6 bases). DNA of the CDR3: TGTGCCAGCAGTTGGGTTAGCGGAATAGATACGCAGTATTTT. Its protein product is CASSWVSGIDTQYF.